This is a list of T cell receptor beta chains from one sample in a study of shared clonotypes between healthy human individuals. Some clones are missing from TCRdb's copy, which holds only in-frame ones; the method was immunoSEQ multiplex PCR. The repertoire consists of approximately 740,000 clones, with 74% occurring once and the leading ten covering 1.5% to 2%. The specimen was memory CD4+ T cells sorted from blood. These receptors were collected from a woman aged 25-40 years in good health. Both conserved end residues are part of each CDR3. D genes are given only for firm matches. Clone size, where shown, is once, few, many, or a class for clones that have expanded.

J gene | V gene | clone size | D gene | CDR3 protein | CDR3 DNA
TRBJ2-1 | TRBV25-1 | . | . | CASSEPGREQFF | TGTGCCAGCAGTGAACCCGGGCGCGAGCAGTTCTTC
TRBJ2-3 | TRBV5-1 | . | . | CASSSWAGTGDTQYF | TGCGCCAGCAGCTCCTGGGCAGGGACCGGAGATACGCAGTATTTT
TRBJ2-1 | TRBV7-3 | many | TRBD1 | CASSPGGAYNEQFF | TGTGCCAGCAGCCCAGGGGGCGCCTACAATGAGCAGTTCTTC
TRBJ2-5 | TRBV5-6 | few | . | CASSLDGGGAGETQYF | TGTGCCAGCAGCTTGGATGGTGGGGGCGCAGGGGAGACCCAGTACTTC
TRBJ2-5 | TRBV30 | . | . | CAWTTAGGTQYF | TGTGCCTGGACGACGGCGGGCGGGACCCAGTACTTC
TRBJ2-5 | TRBV6-1 | . | TRBD2 | CASSELGGAGGPETQYF | TGTGCCAGCAGTGAACTCGGTGGGGCGGGAGGACCGGAGACCCAGTACTTC
TRBJ1-1 | TRBV7-9 | . | . | CASSLSGGATFF | TGTGCCAGCAGCCTAAGTGGGGGGGCAACTTTCTTT
TRBJ2-1 | TRBV7-9 | . | TRBD2 | CASSRTSGNYNEQFF | TGTGCCAGCAGCAGGACTAGCGGGAATTACAATGAGCAGTTCTTC
TRBJ2-5 | TRBV5-1 | . | TRBD1 | CASSARDRGPFLQETQYF | TGCGCCAGCAGCGCCCGGGACAGGGGGCCTTTCCTCCAAGAGACCCAGTACTTC
TRBJ2-5 | TRBV2 | many | . | CALGESGETQYF | TGTGCGCTCGGGGAATCCGGGGAGACCCAGTACTTC
TRBJ2-1 | TRBV7-8 | . | TRBD2 | CASSRSGTSGSAYNEQFF | TGTGCCAGCAGCAGATCCGGGACTAGCGGGAGCGCCTACAATGAGCAGTTCTTC
TRBJ1-1 | TRBV29-1 | few | . | CSVNVGPLEAFF | TGCAGCGTGAACGTCGGACCGCTGGAGGCTTTCTTT
TRBJ2-7 | TRBV9 | . | . | CASSLLPMGEQYF | TGTGCCAGCAGCCTTCTCCCGATGGGGGAGCAGTACTTC
TRBJ2-2 | TRBV5-1 | . | TRBD2 | CASSPDAGGTGELFF | TGCGCCAGCAGCCCGGACGCGGGGGGCACCGGGGAGCTGTTTTTT
TRBJ1-5 | TRBV13 | . | . | CASSLQPGGARSNQPQHF | TGTGCCAGCAGCTTACAACCTGGCGGGGCAAGGAGCAATCAGCCCCAGCATTTT
TRBJ1-6 | TRBV19 | . | TRBD1 | CASTGQQTNSPLHF | TGTGCCAGTACGGGACAGCAAACAAATTCACCCCTCCACTTT
TRBJ2-7 | TRBV5-4 | once | TRBD1 | CASSLDRSSYEQYF | TGTGCCAGCAGCCTGGACAGGAGCTCCTACGAGCAGTACTTC
TRBJ1-4 | TRBV2 | . | TRBD1 | CASSDLGGQVF | TGTGCCAGCAGTGACCTGGGGGGACAGGTTTTT
TRBJ1-2 | TRBV4-1 | . | TRBD1 | CASSHARTGENDGYTF | TGCGCCAGCAGCCACGCCAGGACAGGGGAAAACGATGGCTACACCTTC
TRBJ2-2 | TRBV2 | few | . | CASSPLASTGELFF | TGTGCCAGCAGCCCCTTGGCCTCCACCGGGGAGCTGTTTTTT
TRBJ2-3 | TRBV19 | . | . | CASSIGLADTQYF | TGTGCCAGTAGTATAGGGTTAGCAGATACGCAGTATTTT
TRBJ1-2 | TRBV18 | . | . | CASSPLDVSGYTF | TGTGCCAGCTCACCTCTCGACGTGAGCGGCTACACCTTC
TRBJ2-1 | TRBV5-1 | . | . | CASSKDRISYNEQFF | TGCGCCAGCAGCAAGGACAGAATCTCCTACAATGAGCAGTTCTTC
TRBJ2-2 | TRBV12-1 | . | . | CASSCSGANTGELFF | TGTGCCAGCAGCTGTAGCGGGGCGAACACCGGGGAGCTGTTTTTT
TRBJ2-1 | TRBV25-1 | . | . | CASSDPDSDGYNEQFF | TGTGCCAGCAGTGATCCGGACAGCGACGGCTACAATGAGCAGTTCTTC